Sequencing of this T cell receptor (beta chain) was carried out in a study of T-cell memory formation after mild COVID-19. Turning to the study itself: TCR clusters largely stayed donor specific.

The sample holds a few counts of this clonotype. No antigen is known for it. CDR3 length: 17 residues. The V and J ends lost 0 bases and 1 base, in that order; junction bases with no gene match: 4. Germline assignment: CDR1 LNHNV and CDR2 YYDKDF (reference sequence). Study outcomes and limitations: Researchers found some responding clones in pre-infection memory, a sign that cross-reactive memory joined. Clones contracting day 15 to 85 were balanced CD4/CD8; later expanders leaned CD4+.

Libraries for TCRalpha and TCRbeta carried sample barcodes and unique molecular identifiers via 5'RACE. Each CDR3 protein is one row after TCRdb ran MiXCR on the 5' RACE reads. The sample gives 110,000 to 150,000 distinct CDR3 sequences, roughly a quarter of which show up once; about 24% is in the top ten. What was sequenced was PBMCs or a T cell subset sorted from them (not recorded which). This TCR was sampled from an adult woman who had mild COVID-19 (a few samples of this study predate the infection). Cell type and time point are not known. This chain uses TRBV15 with TRBJ2-3, with TRBD2 matching over 10 bases. CDR3 sequence: CATSRELAGWGTDTQYF. The CDR3 coding sequence is TGTGCCACCAGCAGAGAACTAGCGGGATGGGGCACAGATACGCAGTATTTT.